The T cell receptor beta chain described here comes from a study of PD-L1 blockade in urothelial cancer. Sequencing used immunoSEQ multiplex PCR; TCRdb keeps in-frame clones, though not all of them. Of fewer than 90,000 clones listed, 91% are singletons. CDR3 length: 15 residues. Germline V CDR1 and CDR2: SGHVS, FNYEAQ. V was pared by 4 bases and J by 7 bases, with 6 bases of the junction left unmatched. The time point was: peripheral blood 6 weeks after treatment start. The rearrangement links TRBV7-6 to TRBJ2-2; TRBD2 matches 10 bases. This receptor was taken from a woman of 80 years or more with urothelial cancer. Material: PBMCs, obtained around atezolizumab (anti-PD-L1) treatment. The CDR3: CASSSQAGGDGELFF. DNA for the CDR3: TGTGCCAGCAGCTCCCAAGCGGGGGGGGACGGGGAGCTGTTTTTT.